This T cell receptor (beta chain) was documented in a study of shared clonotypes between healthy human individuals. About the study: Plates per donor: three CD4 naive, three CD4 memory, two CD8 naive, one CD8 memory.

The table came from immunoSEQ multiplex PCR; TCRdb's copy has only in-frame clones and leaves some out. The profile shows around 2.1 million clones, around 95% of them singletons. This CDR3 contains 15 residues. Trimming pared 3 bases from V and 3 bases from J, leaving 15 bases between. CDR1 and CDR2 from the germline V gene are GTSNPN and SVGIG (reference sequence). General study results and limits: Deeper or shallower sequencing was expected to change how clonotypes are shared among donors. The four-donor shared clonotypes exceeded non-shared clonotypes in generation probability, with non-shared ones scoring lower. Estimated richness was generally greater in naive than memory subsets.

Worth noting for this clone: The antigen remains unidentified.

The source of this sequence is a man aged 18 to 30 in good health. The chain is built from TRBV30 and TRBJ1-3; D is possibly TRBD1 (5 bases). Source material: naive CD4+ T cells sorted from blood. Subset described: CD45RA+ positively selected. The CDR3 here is CAWRTGGVLGNTIYF. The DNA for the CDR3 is TGTGCCTGGAGGACGGGAGGGGTCCTTGGAAACACCATATATTTT.